This TCR beta chain was identified in a study of identical twins. Points from the study as a whole: Recombination models fit unrelated individuals' TCR alpha sharing but underestimated twins'.

A remark on this clonotype: Its antigen is as yet unknown.

The CDR3 has 14 residues. V shed 3 bases and J shed 6 bases, with 14 bases lying between them. From germline, CDR1 is MNHEY and CDR2 SVGAGI. Template switching introduced a universal primer site, and the cDNA bore unique molecular identifiers. TCRdb itself ran the 5' RACE reads through MiXCR, one entry per CDR3 protein. The table includes more than 650,000 distinct CDR3 sequences, approximately 6.1% detected once. This clonotype was sampled from a man younger than 30 in good health. The chain combines TRBV6-5 with TRBJ1-2; D not resolved. The sequenced sample was naive T cells sorted from blood. For the CDR3, the DNA is TGTGCCAGCAGTTATCGGCCCGGCCTGGATGGCTACACCTTC. It is translated as CASSYRPGLDGYTF.